The entry below gives a single TCR beta chain sequence along with its context. Followed over time, Seattle patients had been enrolled while infection was active. The data belong to a study of blood T cell repertoires in COVID-19. Study-level background: Sites in the United States, Italy and Spain provided acute and convalescent COVID-19 samples. Sources were T cells, B-cell-depleted T cells, or PBMCs; the material itself was cDNA or gDNA.

Original processing methods: Amplification of reference gene primers provided the estimated nucleated cell counts. The table came from immunoSEQ multiplex PCR; TCRdb's copy has only in-frame clones and leaves some out. The D gene and trimming were derived from the DNA, and the V and J assignments and clone size from that table. The data show almost 300,000 clones, roughly 89% seen once. CDR1 is SGHRS and CDR2 is YFSETQ in the germline V gene. The CDR3 runs 15 residues. The junction had 4 bases not matched to a gene; V was cut back by 4 bases and J by 4 bases. V and J are TRBV5-1 and TRBJ2-5; 13 bases line up with TRBD2. The sequenced sample was peripheral blood. The sequence was obtained from a woman aged 25 to 39 with COVID-19, enrolled during active disease. The CDR3 protein is CASSSGLAGVETQYF. CDR3 bases: TGCGCCAGCAGCAGCGGACTAGCGGGGGTAGAGACCCAGTACTTC.